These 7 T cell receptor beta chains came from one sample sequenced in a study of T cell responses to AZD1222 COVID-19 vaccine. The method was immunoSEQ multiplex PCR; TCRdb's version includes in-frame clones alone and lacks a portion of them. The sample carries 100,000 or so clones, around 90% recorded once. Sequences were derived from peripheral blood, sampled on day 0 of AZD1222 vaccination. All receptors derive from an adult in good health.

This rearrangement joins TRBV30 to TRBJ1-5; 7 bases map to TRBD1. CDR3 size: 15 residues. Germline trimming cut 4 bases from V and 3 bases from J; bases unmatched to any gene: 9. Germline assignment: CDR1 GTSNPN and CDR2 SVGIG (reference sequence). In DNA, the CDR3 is TGTGCCTGGATCAAGGGGGCTGGGGACAATCAGCCCCAGCATTTT. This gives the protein CAWIKGAGDNQPQHF.

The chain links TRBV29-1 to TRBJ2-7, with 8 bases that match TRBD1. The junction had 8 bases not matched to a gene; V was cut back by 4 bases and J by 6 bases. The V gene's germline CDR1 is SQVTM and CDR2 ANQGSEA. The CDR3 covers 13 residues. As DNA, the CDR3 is TGCAGCGTTGGTGGGCAGGGGGCTCGCGAGCAGTACTTC. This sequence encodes CSVGGQGAREQYF.

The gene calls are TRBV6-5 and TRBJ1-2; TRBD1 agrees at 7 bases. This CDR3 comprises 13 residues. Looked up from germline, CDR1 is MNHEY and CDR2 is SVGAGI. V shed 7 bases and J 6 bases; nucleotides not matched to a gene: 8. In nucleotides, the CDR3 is TGTGCCAGCAACCTTGCCGGGACAGATGGCTACACCTTC. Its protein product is CASNLAGTDGYTF.

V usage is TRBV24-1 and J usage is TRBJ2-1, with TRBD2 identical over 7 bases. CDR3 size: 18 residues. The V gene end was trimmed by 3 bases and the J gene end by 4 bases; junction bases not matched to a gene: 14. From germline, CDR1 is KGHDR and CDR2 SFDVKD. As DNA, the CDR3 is TGTGCCACCAGTGATCCCGGGGCTAGCGGTAGCACTTACAATGAGCAGTTCTTC. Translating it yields CATSDPGASGSTYNEQFF.

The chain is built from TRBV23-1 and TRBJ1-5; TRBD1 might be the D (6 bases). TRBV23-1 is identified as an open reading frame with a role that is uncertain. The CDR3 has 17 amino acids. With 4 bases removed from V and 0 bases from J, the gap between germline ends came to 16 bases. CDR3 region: CASSLPGEQGSNQPQHF. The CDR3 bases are TGCGCCAGCAGTCTTCCAGGGGAGCAGGGTAGCAATCAGCCCCAGCATTTT.

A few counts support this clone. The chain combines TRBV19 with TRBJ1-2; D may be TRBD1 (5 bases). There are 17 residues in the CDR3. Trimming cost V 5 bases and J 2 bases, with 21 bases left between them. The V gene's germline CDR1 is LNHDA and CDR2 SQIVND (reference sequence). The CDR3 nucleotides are TGTGCCAGTAGTTCCCGTCTGGGGGTAGGGGAGAACTATGGCTACACCTTC. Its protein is CASSSRLGVGENYGYTF.

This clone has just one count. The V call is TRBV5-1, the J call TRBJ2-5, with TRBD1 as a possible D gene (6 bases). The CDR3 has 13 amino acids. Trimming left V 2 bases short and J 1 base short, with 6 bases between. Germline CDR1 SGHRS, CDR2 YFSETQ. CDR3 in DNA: TGCGCCAGCAGCTTACAGGGCCAAGAGACCCAGTACTTC. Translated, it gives CASSLQGQETQYF.